This T cell receptor (beta chain) stems from a study of cytomegalovirus exposure and HLA in healthy donors. General study points: Among the CMV-associated chains, three were confirmed in vitro as specific for CMV antigens.

Germline V gene sequence: CDR1 MGHRA, CDR2 YSYEKL. The germline V and J ends were trimmed by 1 base and 0 bases, with 7 bases remaining between them. This CDR3 region has 14 residues. In regard to this clone: Its antigen is not known. This same CDR3 is encoded by further DNA sequences in the sample.

Sequencing used immunoSEQ multiplex PCR; TCRdb keeps in-frame clones, though not all of them. Among some 120,000 clones listed, around 94% were seen once. The clonotype originates from a woman under 30 in good health and CMV-seronegative. The V gene is TRBV4-1, the J gene TRBJ2-7; D is unclear. The sequenced sample consisted of PBMCs. The DNA for the CDR3 is TGCGCCAGCAGCCAAGGCGGCGGCTCCTACGAGCAGTACTTC. This encodes CASSQGGGSYEQYF.